The rows below give T cell receptor beta chains drawn from one sample of a study of blood T cells in healthy people across ages. TCRdb re-derived calls from the 5' RACE reads in MiXCR, one entry per CDR3 protein. This repertoire shows around 520,000 distinct CDR3 sequences, 27% found once; its top ten account for approximately 3.6%. These records were also assigned to another study, of T cells of mothers and their children.

The sequencing sample was made of blood. The receptors stem from a boy aged 2 to 10 in good health. Each CDR3 is given with its conserved first and last residue. Each record gives: J gene, clone size, V gene, D gene, CDR3 protein, CDR3 DNA. D genes are given only for firm matches. A row's size may be missing; if present it is once, few, many or a size class.

TRBJ1-5 | few | TRBV27 | - | CASSFNARGPQHF | TGTGCCAGCAGTTTCAATGCTCGGGGGCCCCAGCATTTT
TRBJ1-4 | few | TRBV6-5 | - | CASSYSPVANEKLFF | TGTGCCAGCAGTTACTCCCCGGTGGCTAATGAAAAACTGTTTTTT
TRBJ2-4 | - | TRBV7-2 | - | CASSTDQYRGAKNIQYF | TGTGCCAGCAGTACCGACCAGTACCGCGGGGCCAAAAACATTCAGTACTTC
TRBJ2-2 | - | TRBV3-1 | TRBD1 | CASSQADRDGELFF | TGTGCCAGCAGCCAAGCGGACAGGGACGGGGAGCTGTTTTTT
TRBJ2-7 | - | TRBV10-3 | TRBD2 | CAAVAGGSSYEQYF | TGTGCCGCCGTTGCGGGGGGAAGCTCCTACGAGCAGTACTTC
TRBJ2-4 | few | TRBV6-6 | - | CASSYSGGISKNVQYF | TGTGCCAGCAGTTACTCGGGTGGGATTTCCAAAAACGTTCAGTACTTC
TRBJ1-4 | - | TRBV5-1 | - | CASSLESPNEKLFF | TGCGCCAGCAGCTTAGAGAGTCCCAATGAAAAACTGTTTTTT
TRBJ1-1 | - | TRBV11-1 | - | CASSLGALGNEAFF | TGTGCCAGCAGCTTAGGGGCTCTTGGGAATGAAGCTTTCTTT
TRBJ2-5 | - | TRBV20-1 | - | CSASTKETQYF | TGCAGTGCTAGCACTAAAGAGACCCAGTACTTC
TRBJ2-1 | - | TRBV29-1 | TRBD2 | CSGGLASYNEQFF | TGCAGCGGGGGACTAGCATCGTACAATGAGCAGTTCTTC
TRBJ2-7 | - | TRBV27 | TRBD1 | CASSPRQGVTYEQYF | TGTGCCAGCAGTCCAAGACAGGGGGTAACCTACGAGCAGTACTTC
TRBJ2-6 | - | TRBV24-1 | TRBD2 | CATSDASGGNVLTF | TGTGCCACCAGTGACGCCAGCGGGGGCAACGTCCTGACTTTC
TRBJ2-3 | - | TRBV3-1 | - | CASSQGLEASAQYF | TGTGCCAGCAGCCAAGGCTTGGAAGCGTCAGCGCAGTATTTT
TRBJ2-2 | few | TRBV19 | TRBD1 | CASSIQDRGTGELFF | TGTGCCAGTAGTATTCAAGACAGGGGCACCGGGGAGCTGTTTTTT
TRBJ2-3 | few | TRBV12-3/TRBV12-4 | TRBD2 | CASSFSSGDTDTQYF | TGTGCCAGCAGTTTTTCTAGCGGGGACACAGATACACAGTATTTT
TRBJ2-1 | - | TRBV27 | - | CASSLWVTNEQFF | TGTGCCAGCAGTTTATGGGTTACCAATGAGCAGTTCTTC
TRBJ2-1 | - | TRBV5-1 | - | CASSTRYNEQFF | TGCGCCAGCAGCACGAGGTACAATGAGCAGTTCTTC
TRBJ1-4 | - | TRBV20-1 | TRBD1 | CSAVTRTGDKLFF | TGCAGTGCTGTAACAAGAACAGGGGATAAACTGTTTTTT
TRBJ2-2 | few | TRBV11-2 | - | CASTLGGELFF | TGTGCCAGCACCCTCGGCGGGGAGCTGTTTTTT
TRBJ1-3 | - | TRBV11-2 | - | CASSLERQAWGTIYF | TGTGCCAGCAGCTTAGAACGACAGGCCTGGGGCACCATATATTTT